Presented here are 14 T cell receptor beta chains from one specimen sequenced in a study of Ad26.COV2.S vaccination and SARS-CoV-2 variants (dated by TCRdb to about 2021). Libraries were built with the immunoSEQ multiplex PCR assay. TCRdb took over this immuneACCESS table, retaining in-frame rearrangements with V and J assigned. Such tables are incomplete; in checked studies, under half of the missing clones stem from an unresolved V gene, and the remainder is unexplained. Present in this sample are some 480,000 clones, 87% of which were seen just once. The top ten clones comprise more than 10% of the sample. The sample's treatment or condition, from its label and the paper: roughly 19 received Ad26.COV2.S at low or high dose, single or two shots; 5 received placebo; per-sample allocation not given. For vaccine and placebo recipients, the sequenced repertoires came from samples collected on day 63 after the first injection.

Sequencing was performed on peripheral blood, taken in a trial of Ad26.COV2.S vaccine versus placebo. Every receptor here comes from a person aged 18-65 years who received the Ad26.COV2.S COVID-19 vaccine or a placebo.

This clone was detected only once. This sequence joins TRBV6-5 and TRBJ2-1, with TRBD2 identical over 10 bases. Trimming took 5 bases from V and 10 from J; bases not matched to a gene: 5. The V gene's germline CDR1 is MNHEY and CDR2 SVGAGI. CDR3 length: 13 amino acids. The CDR3 bases are TGTGCCAGCAGTCCAAAAGCGGGAGGGGAGCAGTTCTTC. It specifies CASSPKAGGEQFF.

The chain carries TRBV12-3 or TRBV12-4 and TRBJ1-1; no firm D call. V lost 3 bases to trimming and J lost 6 bases, with 5 bases between them. CDR3 size: 11 residues. The CDR3 loop is CASSFKAEAFF. The CDR3 DNA follows: TGTGCCAGCAGTTTTAAGGCTGAAGCTTTCTTT.

The CDR3 coding sequence is TGTGCCAGCAGCCGAGGACAGGACAATGAAAAACTGTTTTTT. Its translation is CASSRGQDNEKLFF. This sequence joins TRBV5-4 and TRBJ1-4; 7 positions match TRBD1. Trimming at V came to 4 bases and at J to 5 bases, leaving 5 bases not matched to a gene. The CDR3 sequence is 14 residues long. Germline CDR1 reads SGHNT; CDR2 reads YYREEE (reference sequence).

This chain joins TRBV28 and TRBJ1-6, with D perhaps TRBD1 (6 bases). The CDR3 runs 16 residues. Germline CDR1 is MDHEN and CDR2 is SYDVKM. V was clipped by 5 bases and J by 10 bases, with 21 bases between them. The CDR3 loop reads CASSPNVWGRQSPLHF. The CDR3 region has the DNA TGTGCCAGCAGTCCAAACGTGTGGGGGCGCCAATCACCCCTCCACTTT.

This chain connects TRBV11-3 to TRBJ2-2; a possible D gene is TRBD1 (5 bases). The CDR3 extends over 15 amino acids. Germline V gene data show CDR1 as SGHNT and CDR2 as YENEEA. V shed 1 base and J shed 7 bases, with 13 bases lying between them. CDR3 sequence reads: CASSLGQSWDGELFF. In DNA, the CDR3 is TGTGCCAGCAGCTTAGGACAGAGCTGGGACGGGGAGCTGTTTTTT.

The CDR3 reads CASSPTSHYNEQFF. DNA for the CDR3: TGTGCCAGCAGCCCTACTAGCCACTACAATGAGCAGTTCTTC. The chain recombines TRBV7-9 with TRBJ2-1; the D gene is possibly TRBD2 (6 bases). This CDR3 has 14 residues. V lost 5 bases and J lost 3, with 11 bases in between. Germline loops: CDR1 SEHNR, CDR2 FQNEAQ (reference sequence).

The rearrangement links TRBV30 to TRBJ1-2, with a tentative D call TRBD1 (5 bases). The CDR3 runs to 14 residues. V was clipped by 1 base and J by 6 bases, with 15 bases between them. From germline, CDR1 is GTSNPN and CDR2 SVGIG (reference sequence). CDR3 nucleotide sequence: TGTGCCTGGAGTGAGGTCGCCAGGGCTGATGGCTACACCTTC. Its translation is CAWSEVARADGYTF.

CDR3 region: CASSYSTMTEAFF. As DNA, the CDR3 is TGTGCCAGCAGTTACTCGACGATGACTGAAGCTTTCTTT. The genes are TRBV6-5 and TRBJ1-1, with D hard to call. The germline V and J ends were trimmed by 0 bases and 5 bases, with 7 bases remaining between them. The CDR3 is 13 amino acids. Germline CDR1 MNHEY, CDR2 SVGAGI.

The V and J genes are TRBV5-6 and TRBJ2-3; D may be TRBD2 (5 bases). V was clipped by 2 bases and J by 2 bases, with 12 bases between them. Germline-derived CDR1 and CDR2 are SGHDT and YYEEEE. CDR3 length: 15 residues. CDR3 protein: CASSFTGITTDTQYF. The CDR3 DNA reads TGTGCCAGCAGCTTCACGGGGATTACCACAGATACGCAGTATTTT.

The V gene is TRBV19, the J gene TRBJ2-2, with a weak D call TRBD2 (6 bases). The CDR3 is 11 amino acids. The V gene lost 9 bases and the J gene lost 9 bases, with 11 bases spanning the gap. Germline values: CDR1 LNHDA, CDR2 SQIVND (reference sequence). CDR3 sequence: CASGSGRELFF. CDR3 coding DNA: TGTGCCAGCGGGAGTGGGCGGGAGCTGTTTTTT.

The chain uses TRBV7-2 and TRBJ2-1; tentatively, D is TRBD2 (5 bases). Germline lookup yields CDR1 SGHTA and CDR2 FQGNSA. This CDR3 region has 14 residues. Trimming removed 10 bases at V and 5 bases at J, with 18 bases between. The DNA of the CDR3 is TGTGCCACCCAGCGGTCCTTGGGTAACAATGAGCAGTTCTTC. Translation gives CATQRSLGNNEQFF.

Comment on this clone: The same CDR3 arises from other DNA sequences in this sample as well. V gene TRBV7-3 combines with J gene TRBJ2-3; TRBD2 aligns across 7 bases. Germline V gene sequence: CDR1 SGHTA, CDR2 FQGTGA. With V trimmed by 1 base and J by 6 bases, 1 base remained unmatched. The CDR3 runs 13 residues. CDR3 in amino acids: CASSLREGDTQYF. The CDR3 region has the DNA TGTGCCAGCAGCTTAAGGGAGGGGGATACGCAGTATTTT.

The chain combines TRBV7-8 with TRBJ1-1; D perhaps matches TRBD1 (5 bases). This CDR3 contains 13 residues. With 6 bases removed from V and 4 bases from J, the gap between germline ends came to 12 bases. CDR1 and CDR2 from the germline V gene are SGHVS and FQNEAQ. In DNA, the CDR3 is TGTGCCAGCAGGTTCGGGGGGACCACTGAAGCTTTCTTT. It is translated as CASRFGGTTEAFF.

This chain connects TRBV4-3 to TRBJ2-1; 12 nucleotides align to TRBD2. Germline lookup yields CDR1 LGHNA and CDR2 YSLEER. The ends lost 2 bases at V and 9 bases at J; junction bases unmatched: 5. CDR3 length: 15 amino acids. CDR3 DNA sequence: TGCGCCAGCAGCCAAAGACTAGCGGGAGTTGCTGAGCAGTTCTTC. It encodes CASSQRLAGVAEQFF.